Below are 20 T cell receptor beta chains sequenced from a single sample in a study of blood T cell repertoires in COVID-19. Using immunoSEQ multiplex PCR, the repertoire was profiled, and TCRdb retains in-frame clones only, with some absent. Of roughly 20,000 clones in the sample, roughly 90% were seen once. Source material: peripheral blood. The receptors here all came from a human donor in a cohort sampled during active COVID-19.

The genes are TRBV5-5 and TRBJ2-6; weak D call: TRBD1 (6 bases). Per the germline V gene, CDR1 is SGHKS and CDR2 is YYEKEE (reference sequence). This CDR3 has 19 amino acids. Deletions cut 0 bases from V and 2 bases from J, with 18 bases between. The CDR3 coding sequence is TGTGCCAGCAGCTTGGTTATTTTCCAGGGGCAAACTGGGGCCAACGTCCTGACTTTC. It specifies CASSLVIFQGQTGANVLTF.

The gene calls are TRBV27 and TRBJ2-7; D might be TRBD1 (6 bases). V gave up 2 bases and J gave up 13 bases, with 18 bases separating them. Per the germline V gene, CDR1 is MNHEY and CDR2 is SMNVEV (reference sequence). The CDR3 length is 13 residues. CDR3 region: CASSLLRTEQKYF. In nucleotides, the CDR3 is TGTGCCAGCAGTTTACTCCGGACAGAACAAAAATACTTC.

The genes are TRBV9 and TRBJ2-7, with D possibly matching TRBD2 (5 bases). Trimming shortened V by 2 bases and J by 0 bases, and 9 bases separated the two germline ends. This CDR3 has 14 residues. Germline-derived CDR1 and CDR2 are SGDLS and YYNGEE. CDR3 sequence: CASSVTGNSYEQYF. DNA for the CDR3: TGTGCCAGCAGCGTTACGGGAAACTCCTACGAGCAGTACTTC.

The genes are TRBV9 and TRBJ2-7; D not certain. V gave up 5 bases and J gave up 4 bases, with 13 bases separating them. This CDR3 comprises 13 residues. Germline CDR1 SGDLS, CDR2 YYNGEE. The CDR3 nucleotides read TGTGCCAGCAGTGGTCCGGGTCTGTACGAGCAGTACTTC. Protein: CASSGPGLYEQYF.

The rearrangement uses TRBV10-3 and TRBJ1-1, with D possibly TRBD1 on 5 matching bases. CDR1 is ENHRY, CDR2 SYGVKD, per germline. The CDR3 has 13 amino acids. Between the trimmed V and J ends, which lost 8 bases and 1 base, there was a span of 11 bases. As DNA, the CDR3 is TGTGCCATCTCCGTAACAGGGAACACTGAAGCTTTCTTT. Amino acid sequence: CAISVTGNTEAFF.

The chain uses TRBV5-1 and TRBJ1-3; 10 bases map to TRBD1. V dropped 4 bases and J dropped 2; count of bases not matched to a gene: 0. Germline CDR1 is SGHRS and CDR2 is YFSETQ. The CDR3 spans 14 residues. The CDR3 spells CASSGTGAGNTIYF. CDR3 bases: TGCGCCAGCAGCGGGACAGGGGCTGGAAACACCATATATTTT.

J is TRBJ1-2 and V is TRBV19; 8 positions agree with TRBD1. This CDR3 contains 16 residues. Germline trimming cut 5 bases from V and 3 bases from J; bases unmatched to any gene: 11. Looked up from germline, CDR1 is LNHDA and CDR2 is SQIVND (reference sequence). The CDR3 DNA is TGTGCCAGTAGTCCTCGGGACAGGCCCCCTTACTATGGCTACACCTTC. This sequence encodes CASSPRDRPPYYGYTF. Filled out from reference TRBV19 and TRBJ1-2, the complete variable domain reads DGGITQSPKYLFRKEGQNVTLSCEQNLNHDAMYWYRQDPGQGLRLIYYSQIVNDFQKGDIAEGYSVSREKKESFPLTVTSAQKNPTAFYLCASSPRDRPPYYGYTFGSGTRLTVV.

The chain is built from TRBV5-1 and TRBJ1-1, with 9 nucleotides matching TRBD1. The CDR3 runs to 16 residues. From germline, CDR1 is SGHRS and CDR2 YFSETQ. V lost 4 bases and J lost 0; bases outside the gene matches: 7. CDR3 DNA: TGCGCCAGCAGCATACAAGGGACAGGGATGAACACTGAAGCTTTCTTT. As protein: CASSIQGTGMNTEAFF. Drawing the rest from reference TRBV5-1 and TRBJ1-1, the complete variable domain is KAGVTQTPRYLIKTRGQQVTLSCSPISGHRSVSWYQQTPGQGLQFLFEYFSETQRNKGNFPGRFSGRQFSNSRSEMNVSTLELGDSALYLCASSIQGTGMNTEAFFGQGTRLTVV.

The chain combines TRBV4-1 with TRBJ1-5; a possible D gene is TRBD1 (5 bases). Trimming took off 2 bases at V and 0 bases at J, with 14 bases between the two ends. Germline assignment: CDR1 MGHRA and CDR2 YSYEKL. CDR3 length equals 17 residues. CDR3 in amino acids: CASSQTGGVYSNQPQHF. CDR3 coding DNA: TGCGCCAGCAGCCAAACGGGGGGTGTTTATAGCAATCAGCCCCAGCATTTT.

In its sample, this clone was seen a few times. The J gene is TRBJ1-2, the V gene TRBV2; tentatively, D is TRBD1 (6 bases). The length of the CDR3 is 14 residues. The germline V gene encodes CDR1 SNHLY and CDR2 FYNNEI. With 2 bases removed from V and 4 bases from J, the gap between germline ends came to 11 bases. CDR3 protein: CASSEQGPFYGYTF. The CDR3 DNA sequence: TGTGCCAGCAGTGAACAGGGGCCATTCTATGGCTACACCTTC. The complete variable domain, with remaining parts taken from reference TRBV2 and TRBJ1-2, reads EPEVTQTPSHQVTQMGQEVILRCVPISNHLYFYWYRQILGQKVEFLVSFYNNEISEKSEIFDDQFSVERPDGSNFTLKIRSTKLEDSAMYFCASSEQGPFYGYTFGSGTRLTVV.

The chain carries TRBV28 and TRBJ1-2; 9 positions match TRBD1. Germline-derived CDR1 and CDR2 are MDHEN and SYDVKM. With 5 bases clipped from V and 8 bases from J, the junction kept 9 bases outside the gene matches. The CDR3 runs 14 residues. The CDR3 protein is CASSPTGQGRGYTF. The CDR3, as DNA: TGTGCCAGCAGTCCCACGGGACAGGGCAGGGGCTACACCTTC.

The genes are TRBV27 and TRBJ2-1; 13 bases are shared with TRBD2. Germline values: CDR1 MNHEY, CDR2 SMNVEV (reference sequence). The CDR3 length is 18 residues. With 0 bases clipped from V and 5 bases from J, the junction kept 7 bases outside the gene matches. The CDR3 DNA sequence: TGTGCCAGCAGTTTATCCGGGACTAGCGGGGCCCTCAACAATGAGCAGTTCTTC. Its protein product is CASSLSGTSGALNNEQFF.

V is TRBV11-2 and J is TRBJ2-3; tentatively, D is TRBD2 (6 bases). The CDR3 covers 14 residues. Trimming shortened V by 3 bases and J by 2 bases, and 9 bases separated the two germline ends. CDR1 and CDR2 from the germline V gene are SGHAT and FQNNGV. CDR3 loop: CASSLRGLTDTQYF. Written as DNA, the CDR3 is TGTGCCAGCAGCTTGAGGGGACTCACAGATACGCAGTATTTT.

The rearrangement uses TRBV5-1 and TRBJ2-5, with TRBD1 as a possible D gene (5 bases). V shed 0 bases and J shed 0 bases, with 6 bases lying between them. Germline values: CDR1 SGHRS, CDR2 YFSETQ. The CDR3 spans 14 residues. As DNA, the CDR3 is TGCGCCAGCAGCTTGGAGGGGTACCAAGAGACCCAGTACTTC. Protein: CASSLEGYQETQYF.

The rearrangement joins TRBV27 to TRBJ2-6; D not certain. Trimming removed 6 bases from V and 3 bases from J, with 9 bases in between. Germline CDR1 MNHEY, CDR2 SMNVEV (reference sequence). The CDR3 consists of 14 residues. The CDR3 loop is CASSPQRGANVLTF. The CDR3 bases are TGTGCCAGCAGCCCTCAGCGTGGGGCCAACGTCCTGACTTTC. The whole variable domain, remainder taken from reference TRBV27 and TRBJ2-6, is EAQVTQNPRYLITVTGKKLTVTCSQNMNHEYMSWYRQDPGLGLRQIYYSMNVEVTDKGDVPEGYKVSRKEKRNFPLILESPSPNQTSLYFCASSPQRGANVLTFGAGSRLTVL.

This chain joins TRBV28 and TRBJ2-3; 7 bases are shared with TRBD2. The germline V gene has CDR1 MDHEN and CDR2 SYDVKM. Losses at the gene ends were 8 bases for V and 0 bases for J; bases not matched to a gene: 8. CDR3 length: 15 residues. CDR3 sequence (DNA): TGTGCCAGCCCCCCACTAGCGTCTAGCACAGATACGCAGTATTTT. Its protein is CASPPLASSTDTQYF.

This chain connects TRBV19 to TRBJ2-6, with D possibly TRBD1 on 5 matching bases. Trimming took off 7 bases at V and 0 bases at J, with 10 bases between the two ends. The CDR3 length is 15 residues. Germline-derived CDR1 and CDR2 are LNHDA and SQIVND (reference sequence). The CDR3 DNA follows: TGTGCCAGTACAACAGGAAGCTCTGGGGCCAACGTCCTGACTTTC. This encodes CASTTGSSGANVLTF.

This chain uses TRBV28 with TRBJ1-1; 7 bases match TRBD1. CDR1 and CDR2 (germline): MDHEN, SYDVKM. The V gene end was trimmed by 6 bases and the J gene end by 0 bases; junction bases not matched to a gene: 10. The length of the CDR3 is 16 residues. In DNA form, the CDR3 reads TGTGCCAGCAGGTATACAGGGGCGACCCTGAACACTGAAGCTTTCTTT. This translates into CASRYTGATLNTEAFF.

The chain carries TRBV19 and TRBJ2-7; 9 bases agree with TRBD1. V lost 5 bases, J lost 1 base, and 6 bases stayed unmatched. This CDR3 spans 15 amino acids. Germline V lookup: CDR1 LNHDA, CDR2 SQIVND (reference sequence). The CDR3 here is CASSAGTGLSYEQYF. Written as DNA, the CDR3 is TGTGCCAGTAGTGCCGGGACAGGGCTGTCCTACGAGCAGTACTTC.

The chain combines TRBV5-1 with TRBJ2-2; D remains ambiguous. The germline CDR1 and CDR2 sequences are SGHRS and YFSETQ. The CDR3 extends over 14 amino acids. The V and J ends lost 5 bases and 0 bases respectively, with 8 bases between them. The CDR3 reads CASRQRTNTGELFF. CDR3 DNA: TGCGCCAGCAGACAAAGAACGAACACCGGGGAGCTGTTTTTT.